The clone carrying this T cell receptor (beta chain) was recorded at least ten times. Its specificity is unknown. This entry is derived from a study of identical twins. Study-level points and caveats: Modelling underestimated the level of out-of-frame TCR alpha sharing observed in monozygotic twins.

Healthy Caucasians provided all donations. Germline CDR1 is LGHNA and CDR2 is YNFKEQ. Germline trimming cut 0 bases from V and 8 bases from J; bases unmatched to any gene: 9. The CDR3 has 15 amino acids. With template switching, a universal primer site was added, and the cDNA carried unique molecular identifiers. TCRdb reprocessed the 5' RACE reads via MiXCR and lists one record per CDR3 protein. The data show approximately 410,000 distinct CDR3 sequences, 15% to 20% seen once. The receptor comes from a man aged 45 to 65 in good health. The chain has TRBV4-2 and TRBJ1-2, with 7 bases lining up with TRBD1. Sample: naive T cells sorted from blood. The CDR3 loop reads CASSQETAQGVGYTF. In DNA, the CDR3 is TGTGCCAGCAGCCAAGAGACGGCCCAGGGGGTGGGCTACACCTTC.